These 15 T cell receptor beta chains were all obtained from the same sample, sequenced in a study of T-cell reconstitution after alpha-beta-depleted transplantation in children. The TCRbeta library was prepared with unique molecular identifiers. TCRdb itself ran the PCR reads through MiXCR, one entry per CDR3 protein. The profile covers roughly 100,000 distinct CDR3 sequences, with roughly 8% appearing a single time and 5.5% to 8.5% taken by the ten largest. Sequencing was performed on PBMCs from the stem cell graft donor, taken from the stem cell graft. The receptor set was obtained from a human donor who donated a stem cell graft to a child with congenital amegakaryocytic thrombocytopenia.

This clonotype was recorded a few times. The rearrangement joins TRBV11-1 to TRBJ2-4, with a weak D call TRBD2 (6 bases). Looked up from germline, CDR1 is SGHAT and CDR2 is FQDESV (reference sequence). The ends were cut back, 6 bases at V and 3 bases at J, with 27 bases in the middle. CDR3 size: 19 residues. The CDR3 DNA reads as TGTGCCAGCAGTTTCCCCACAGGAGGGAGCGGGCCAGACAAAAACATTCAGTACTTC. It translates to CASSFPTGGSGPDKNIQYF.

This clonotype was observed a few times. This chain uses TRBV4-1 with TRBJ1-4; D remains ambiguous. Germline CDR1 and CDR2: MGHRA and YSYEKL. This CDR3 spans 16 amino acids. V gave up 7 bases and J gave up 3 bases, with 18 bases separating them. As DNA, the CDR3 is TGCGCCAGCACCTCGACCCGCTTAATTGCTAATGAAAAACTGTTTTTT. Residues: CASTSTRLIANEKLFF.

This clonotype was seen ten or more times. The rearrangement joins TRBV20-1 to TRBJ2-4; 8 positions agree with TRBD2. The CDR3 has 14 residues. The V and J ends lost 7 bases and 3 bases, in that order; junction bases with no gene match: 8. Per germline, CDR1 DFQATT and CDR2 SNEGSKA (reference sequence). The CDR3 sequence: CSGLAGAGKNIQYF. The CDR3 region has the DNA TGCAGTGGGCTAGCGGGTGCTGGCAAAAACATTCAGTACTTC.

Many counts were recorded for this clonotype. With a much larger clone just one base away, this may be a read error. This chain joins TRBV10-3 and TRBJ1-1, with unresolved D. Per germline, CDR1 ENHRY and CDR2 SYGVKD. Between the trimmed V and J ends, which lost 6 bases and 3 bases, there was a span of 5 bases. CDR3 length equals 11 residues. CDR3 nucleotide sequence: TGTGCCATCAGAGACGACACTGAAGCTTTCTTT. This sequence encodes CAIRDDTEAFF.

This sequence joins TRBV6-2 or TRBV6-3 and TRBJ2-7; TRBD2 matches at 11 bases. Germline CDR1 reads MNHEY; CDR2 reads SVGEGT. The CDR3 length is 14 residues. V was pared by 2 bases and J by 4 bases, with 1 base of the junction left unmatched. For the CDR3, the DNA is TGTGCCAGCAGTTACGTAGCGGGAGGGTACGAGCAGTACTTC. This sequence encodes CASSYVAGGYEQYF.

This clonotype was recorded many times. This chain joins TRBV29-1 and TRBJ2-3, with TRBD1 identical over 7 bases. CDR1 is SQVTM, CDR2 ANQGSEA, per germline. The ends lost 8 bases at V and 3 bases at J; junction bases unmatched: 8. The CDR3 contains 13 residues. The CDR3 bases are TGCAGCTACCGACAGGGTGGAACAGATACGCAGTATTTT. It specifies CSYRQGGTDTQYF.

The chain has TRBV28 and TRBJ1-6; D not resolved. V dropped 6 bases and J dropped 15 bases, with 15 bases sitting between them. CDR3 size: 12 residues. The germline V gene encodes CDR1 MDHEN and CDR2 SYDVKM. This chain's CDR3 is CASSPYREDLHF. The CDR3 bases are TGTGCCAGCAGCCCCTACCGGGAGGACCTCCACTTT. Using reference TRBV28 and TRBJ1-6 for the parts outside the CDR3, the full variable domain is DVKVTQSSRYLVKRTGEKVFLECVQDMDHENMFWYRQDPGLGLRLIYFSYDVKMKEKGDIPEGYSVSREKKERFSLILESASTNQTSMYLCASSPYREDLHFGNGTRLTVT.

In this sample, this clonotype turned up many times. For the CDR3, the DNA is TGTGCCAGCAGTTTAGGTGCAGGGAGCTATGGCTACACCTTC. It encodes CASSLGAGSYGYTF. This chain joins TRBV28 and TRBJ1-2; perhaps TRBD1 as D (5 bases). The CDR3 consists of 14 residues. Germline V gene sequence: CDR1 MDHEN, CDR2 SYDVKM. V was trimmed by 2 bases and J by 4 bases, leaving 11 bases between them.

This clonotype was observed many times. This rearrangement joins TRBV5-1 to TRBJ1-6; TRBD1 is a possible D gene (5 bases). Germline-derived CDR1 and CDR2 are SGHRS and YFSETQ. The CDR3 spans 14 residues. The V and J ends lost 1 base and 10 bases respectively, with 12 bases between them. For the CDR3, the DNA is TGCGCCAGCAGCTTGATCCGGGGGGACTCACCCCTCCACTTT. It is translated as CASSLIRGDSPLHF.

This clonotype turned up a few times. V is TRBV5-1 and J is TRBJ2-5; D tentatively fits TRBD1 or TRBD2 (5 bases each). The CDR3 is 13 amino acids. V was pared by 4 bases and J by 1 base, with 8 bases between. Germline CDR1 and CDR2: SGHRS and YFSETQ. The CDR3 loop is CASSRGTQETQYF. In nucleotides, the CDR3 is TGCGCCAGCAGCCGAGGGACCCAAGAGACCCAGTACTTC.

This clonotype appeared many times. The CDR3 sequence: CASSPIWDEQYF. DNA of the CDR3: TGTGCCAGCAGTCCCATTTGGGACGAGCAGTACTTC. The chain combines TRBV12-3 or TRBV12-4 with TRBJ2-7, with D hard to call. This CDR3 is 12 amino acids long. V lost 5 bases and J lost 5, with 10 bases in between.

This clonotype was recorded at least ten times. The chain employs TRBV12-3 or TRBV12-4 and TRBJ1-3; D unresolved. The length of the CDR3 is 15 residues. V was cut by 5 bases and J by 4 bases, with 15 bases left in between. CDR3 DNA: TGTGCCAGCAGTACCGGTCTAGCCAGCGGAAACACCATATATTTT. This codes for CASSTGLASGNTIYF.

This CDR3 is CASSLFPGETQYF. CDR3 nucleotide sequence: TGCGCCAGCAGCTTGTTTCCCGGCGAGACCCAGTACTTC. V and J are TRBV5-1 and TRBJ2-5, with D unresolved. The CDR3 contains 13 residues. CDR1 is SGHRS, CDR2 YFSETQ, per germline. V was trimmed by 1 base and J by 5 bases, leaving 9 bases between them.

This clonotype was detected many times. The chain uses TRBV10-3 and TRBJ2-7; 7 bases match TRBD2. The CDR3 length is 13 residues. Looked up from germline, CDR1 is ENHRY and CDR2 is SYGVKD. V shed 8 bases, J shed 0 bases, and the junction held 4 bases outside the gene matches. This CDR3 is CAIGGEFSYEQYF. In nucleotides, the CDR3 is TGTGCCATCGGGGGGGAATTCTCCTACGAGCAGTACTTC.

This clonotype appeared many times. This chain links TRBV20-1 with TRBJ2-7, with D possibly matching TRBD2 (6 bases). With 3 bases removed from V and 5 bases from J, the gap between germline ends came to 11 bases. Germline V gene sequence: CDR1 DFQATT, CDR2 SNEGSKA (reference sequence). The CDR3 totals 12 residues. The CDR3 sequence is CSASREHDEQYF. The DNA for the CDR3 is TGCAGTGCTAGTCGGGAGCACGACGAGCAGTACTTC.